This TCR beta chain was identified during a study of long-term antiretroviral therapy in people with HIV (dated by TCRdb to between 2021 and 2024). Concerning the study at large: Collection of the earliest samples took place about a decade ahead of the 2015 WHO recommendation for immediate ART, at a time when ART was typically delayed until CD4 counts fell. Whether ART initiation and durable HIV suppression were associated with changes in peripheral blood TRB repertoire composition and diversity was tested in a retrospective serial study. A total of approximately 200 cryopreserved PBMC samples came from a few dozen adults with confirmed HIV infection and were collected serially over a mean of roughly 6 years (range 1-12). Among the roughly 30 participants with HIV, about 11 were female. Test extractions of a monoclonal T-cell line alongside some 36 polyclonal samples showed no cross-contamination during QIAcube processing. Broader findings and caveats from the paper: Owing to limited PBMC availability, only the TCR beta chain was sequenced, without alpha chain pairing. No data were available on ART adherence, viral resistance or therapy changes, limiting inferences about post-ART repertoire changes. The samples span the years 2004 to 2017, and the ART regimens used may be less effective than current regimens. CDR3 length ranges in HIV repertoires were narrower than in controls, and network structure suggested an antigen-experienced repertoire with only a slight naive shift after ART. Expanded TRB clones identified before ART initiation dominated the repertoire across all time points, though the dominance fluctuated and decreased in many PLHIV after ART. ART initiation was associated with a significant increase in TRB diversity, but diversity stayed significantly below transplant donor controls even after long-term ART. Because pre-ART samples had limited cell numbers, profiling was done on unsorted PBMC rather than on sorted CD4+ and CD8+ T cells.

Participants were included only if at least one PBMC sample before ART initiation and at least two post-ART samples were available. Every participant with HIV received treatment in the United States of America. Before DNA extraction, cryopreserved samples of about 0.9-10 million PBMC were thawed and then washed. At the time of the earliest PBMC sample for each participant with HIV, ages ranged from 23 to 54 years. Per participant, PBMC samples came from 1-4 timepoints prior to ART initiation and 2-8 timepoints following ART initiation, for a median of 7 samples. For every participant, serial HIV viral load, CD4+ T-cell count, ART history and demographic data were obtained. Genomic DNA was extracted from unsorted PBMC with a Qiagen kit on a QIAcube, processed in batches of 12 samples. The immunoSEQ hsTCRB v3.0 assay was used at survey level resolution to sequence the TRB variable region. TRB sequencing targeted a depth of 40,000-50,000 T-cell genomes per sample. TRB libraries were pooled and sequenced on an Illumina MiSeq using a v3 150-cycle kit. As for how the authors treated the data: Repertoire analysis was run in R within a reproducible Nextflow workflow that covered QC, data transformation and analysis. LymphoSeq2, an R package for exploring AIRR-Seq data, was used to implement custom analyses. After excluding several samples that yielded fewer than 5000 total TRB sequences, 188 HIV repertoires remained for analysis. Among the 180 to 200 HIV repertoires that were kept, approximately 61 were collected before ART initiation and roughly 130 were collected after ART initiation. Repertoires were downsampled to 5000 TRB nucleotide sequences, with summary statistics averaged over 100 downsampling iterations. The analysis kept only TRB sequences whose CDR3 regions were at least seven amino acids long. Two measures captured diversity: a Shannon entropy-derived clonality score and the Gini coefficient. In repertoire networks, the top 5000 CDR3 amino acid sequences were linked whenever an edit distance of one separated two sequences. GLIPH2 predicted antigen specificity groups and MHC restriction for TRB CDR3 amino acid sequences. To flag known CMV, EBV, HIV or tissue antigen associations, CDR3 amino acid sequences were matched against VDJdb and McPAS-TCR. Pre-ART, post-ART and control groups were compared with Wilcoxon signed-rank tests and Holm-Bonferroni correction. The table was pulled from immuneACCESS by TCRdb, which kept in-frame rearrangements only. Such tables lose some clones; where checked, under half of the loss comes from unresolved V genes, and the rest has no known cause. That table is the source of V, J and clone size, and D and trimming were worked out from the DNA. The sample records approximately 33,000 clones, roughly four fifths of which are singletons. 6.5% to 9% of the sample comes from the top ten.

This clone was recorded a few times. Its antigen is not yet known. Base-call qualities are not available, and no considerably larger clone is one nucleotide away. The cysteine opens and the phenylalanine closes a CDR3 of 14 amino acids. Just CDR3 DNA is preserved here, 42 bases in frame from base 1. The junction shows trimming of 5 bases on V and 10 bases on J, plus 15 bases between the germline ends. CDR1 and CDR2 are drawn from the germline V gene (reference sequence): PRHDT, FYEKMQ. The sample was unsorted PBMCs, taken 0.4 years before starting antiretroviral therapy. The rearranged segments are TRBV13 and TRBJ1-6, and the D gene may be TRBD1, 5 bases matching. The receptor comes from a man younger than 35 with HIV. The CDR3 region: CASSRDSQGSPLHF. The DNA is as follows: TGTGCCAGCAGCCGGGACTCCCAAGGGTCACCCCTCCACTTT.